This T cell receptor beta chain emerged from a study of control samples from healthy donors and cancer patients. This table comes from immunoSEQ multiplex PCR, and its TCRdb copy is limited to in-frame clones, with some not included. The data show about 120,000 clones, with roughly 94% seen just once and around 3.6% held by the top ten. V was shortened by 8 bases and J by 1 base, with 11 bases between the two germline ends. The CDR3 is 13 residues long. From germline, CDR1 is MNHEY and CDR2 SVGAGI. The chain recombines TRBV6-5 with TRBJ1-1; D not certain. The sample was blood. The origin of this receptor is a man aged 30-40 years in good health. Here the CDR3 DNA reads TGTGCCAGCTACCCATCGGCGAACACTGAAGCTTTCTTT. Residues: CASYPSANTEAFF.